The 24 T cell receptor beta chains listed next were all sequenced from one sample in a study of shared clonotypes between healthy human individuals. Here immunoSEQ multiplex PCR was the method, and the copy in TCRdb shows in-frame clones only, minus some. In the table there are about 1.1 million clones, roughly 80% of which are singletons. Sample: memory CD4+ T cells from PBMCs. Subset given: CD45RA-negative fraction. The receptors shown here come from a man aged 18 to 29 in good health. Some clones in this sample may be carry-over from other donors' samples.

The count of this clone is one. The rearrangement links TRBV4-1 to TRBJ2-7; TRBD2 agrees at 9 bases. Unmatched junction bases numbered 8, after V lost 1 base and J lost 7 bases. The V gene's germline CDR1 is MGHRA and CDR2 YSYEKL. CDR3 size: 15 residues. The CDR3 here is CASSQASGRSEEQYF. CDR3 sequence (DNA): TGCGCCAGCAGCCAAGCCAGCGGGAGGTCGGAGGAGCAGTACTTC.

The CDR3 nucleotides are TGCGCCAGCAGCCAATTCGGTGTGGGCGACGAGCAGTACTTC. Protein: CASSQFGVGDEQYF. The chain employs TRBV4-1 and TRBJ2-7; D not resolved. This CDR3 has 14 amino acids. Trimming removed 2 bases at V and 5 bases at J, with 13 bases between. Germline V gives CDR1 MGHRA, CDR2 YSYEKL.

A remark on this clone: Other nucleotide sequences from this sample produce the same CDR3. This sequence joins TRBV7-3 and TRBJ2-7, with D maybe TRBD1 (8 bases). The CDR3 extends over 13 amino acids. Germline CDR1 reads SGHTA; CDR2 reads FQGTGA. V lost 5 bases, J lost 7 bases, and 15 bases lay in between. CDR3 sequence reads: CASSPGQGGEQYF. The DNA for the CDR3 is TGTGCCAGCAGCCCCGGACAGGGAGGGGAGCAGTACTTC. Full variable domain (remainder filled in from reference TRBV7-3 and TRBJ2-7): GAGVSQTPSNKVTEKGKYVELRCDPISGHTALYWYRQSLGQGPEFLIYFQGTGAADDSGLPNDRFFAVRPEGSVSTLKIQRTERGDSAVYLCASSPGQGGEQYFGPGTRLTVT.

A note on this clone: Within the sample, other DNA sequences also encode this same CDR3. The chain uses TRBV6-6 and TRBJ2-7, with D unresolved. Deletions cut 0 bases from V and 1 base from J, with 7 bases between. The CDR3 loop spans 14 amino acids. Germline V CDR1 and CDR2: MNHNY, SVGAGI (reference sequence). CDR3 residues: CASSYSSDSYEQYF. The CDR3 DNA reads TGTGCCAGCAGTTACTCGTCGGATTCCTACGAGCAGTACTTC.

This CDR3 is CAISLQDNEQFF. As DNA, the CDR3 is TGTGCCATCAGTCTTCAAGACAATGAGCAGTTCTTC. The chain combines TRBV10-3 with TRBJ2-1; D gene uncertain. Germline V gene data show CDR1 as ENHRY and CDR2 as SYGVKD. The CDR3 is made up of 12 amino acids. V gave up 5 bases and J gave up 5 bases, with 7 bases separating them.

This clone was recorded only once. V and J are TRBV2 and TRBJ1-4; 9 positions agree with TRBD1. The CDR3 spans 15 residues. V lost 5 bases to trimming and J lost 5 bases; unmatched junction nucleotides: 6. The germline gives CDR1 SNHLY, CDR2 FYNNEI. The CDR3 here is CASSLPGQGNEKLFF. The CDR3 nucleotides are TGTGCCAGCAGTTTACCGGGACAGGGAAATGAAAAACTGTTTTTT.

Notes on this clone: A much bigger clone sits one base away, suggesting this may be a read error. The chain combines TRBV5-8 with TRBJ1-3; D is unclear. V was cut by 0 bases and J by 0 bases, with 4 bases left in between. This CDR3 spans 14 amino acids. Germline V lookup: CDR1 SGHTS, CDR2 YDEGEE. CDR3 sequence reads: CASSLGNSGNTIYF. In DNA, the CDR3 is TGTGCCAGCAGCTTGGGTAACTCTGGAAACACCATATATTTT.

This clone turned up a few times. The genes are TRBV27 and TRBJ1-2; 9 bases agree with TRBD1. CDR1 and CDR2 (germline): MNHEY, SMNVEV (reference sequence). V lost 5 bases, J lost 8 bases, and 6 bases stayed unmatched. This CDR3 spans 13 amino acids. The CDR3 reads CASSHRGREGYTF. The CDR3 coding sequence is TGTGCCAGCAGTCACAGGGGGCGGGAAGGCTACACCTTC.

This clone was seen just once. This sequence joins TRBV6-1 and TRBJ1-1; weak D call: TRBD1 (6 bases). This CDR3 spans 14 amino acids. The germline CDR1 and CDR2 sequences are MNHNS and SASEGT. V lost 8 bases and J lost 4, with 17 bases in between. CDR3 sequence reads: CASVRGAPSTEAFF. The CDR3 DNA reads as TGTGCCAGCGTGCGGGGGGCGCCGAGCACTGAAGCTTTCTTT.

V and J are TRBV2 and TRBJ2-5; D call uncertain. The CDR3 is made up of 13 amino acids. V was cut by 6 bases and J by 5 bases, with 13 bases left in between. Germline V CDR1 and CDR2: SNHLY, FYNNEI. In DNA form, the CDR3 reads TGTGCCAGCAGCGACGACTCCCGGGAGACCCAGTACTTC. Residues: CASSDDSRETQYF.

This clone was observed a handful of times. The chain combines TRBV7-7 with TRBJ2-1; 11 bases fit TRBD2. V was clipped by 3 bases and J by 10 bases; unmatched bases: 8. In germline, CDR1 is SSHAT, CDR2 FNYEAQ (reference sequence). The CDR3 contains 15 residues. The CDR3 bases are TGTGCCAGCAGCTTGGGACTAGCGGCGTTAGGGGAGCAGTTCTTC. This encodes CASSLGLAALGEQFF.

The chain carries TRBV6-5 and TRBJ1-5; D gene uncertain. The CDR3 loop spans 14 amino acids. Germline V CDR1 and CDR2: MNHEY, SVGAGI. The germline V and J ends were trimmed by 4 bases and 2 bases, with 9 bases remaining between them. The CDR3 nucleotides are TGTGCCAGCAGTTCTGCCTCTGGCAATCAGCCCCAGCATTTT. This codes for CASSSASGNQPQHF.

V is TRBV19 and J is TRBJ2-2, with 9 bases fitting TRBD1. V lost 5 bases, J lost 7 bases, and 11 bases stayed unmatched. Germline V gives CDR1 LNHDA, CDR2 SQIVND (reference sequence). The CDR3 length is 16 residues. This chain's CDR3 is CASSPSNRGLNGELFF. As DNA, the CDR3 is TGTGCCAGTAGTCCATCAAACAGGGGGCTTAACGGGGAGCTGTTTTTT. Supplemented by reference TRBV19 and TRBJ2-2, the full variable domain reads DGGITQSPKYLFRKEGQNVTLSCEQNLNHDAMYWYRQDPGQGLRLIYYSQIVNDFQKGDIAEGYSVSREKKESFPLTVTSAQKNPTAFYLCASSPSNRGLNGELFFGEGSRLTVL.

This clone was seen just once. This rearrangement joins TRBV5-4 to TRBJ2-1; D gene uncertain. In germline, CDR1 is SGHNT, CDR2 YYREEE (reference sequence). This CDR3 has 17 residues. V lost 1 base and J lost 1, with 15 bases in between. In DNA, the CDR3 is TGTGCCAGCAGCTTGCTTTTAGGGCCCGATTCCTACAATGAGCAGTTCTTC. Protein: CASSLLLGPDSYNEQFF. The full variable domain, completed using reference TRBV5-4 and TRBJ2-1, is ETGVTQSPTHLIKTRGQQVTLRCSSQSGHNTVSWYQQALGQGPQFIFQYYREEENGRGNFPPRFSGLQFPNYSSELNVNALELDDSALYLCASSLLLGPDSYNEQFFGPGTRLTVL.

This chain joins TRBV9 and TRBJ2-3; a weak D match, TRBD2 (6 bases). V lost 0 bases to trimming and J lost 7 bases, with 15 bases between them. This CDR3 has 15 residues. Germline V CDR1 and CDR2: SGDLS, YYNGEE. The CDR3 nucleotides read TGTGCCAGCAGCGTAGGCGGGATGGGTGTGAATACGCAGTATTTT. This gives the protein CASSVGGMGVNTQYF.

The gene calls are TRBV30 and TRBJ2-6, with D possibly matching TRBD2 (5 bases). CDR3 size: 16 residues. The V end lost 0 bases, the J end lost 2 bases, and 11 bases lay between the germline ends. Germline V gives CDR1 GTSNPN, CDR2 SVGIG (reference sequence). Here the CDR3 DNA reads TGTGCCTGGAGTGTACTAGGGCAGGCTGGGGCCAACGTCCTGACTTTC. Its translation: CAWSVLGQAGANVLTF. The entire variable domain, with the rest obtained from reference TRBV30 and TRBJ2-6, is as follows: SQTIHQWPATLVQPVGSPLSLECTVEGTSNPNLYWYRQAAGRGLQLLFYSVGIGQISSEVPQNLSASRPQDRQFILSSKKLLLSDSGFYLCAWSVLGQAGANVLTFGAGSRLTVL.

The table lists this clone with many counts. For the CDR3, the DNA is TGTGCCAGCAGTTTAGGCGGCCGATCCGAGACCCAGTACTTC. Translation: CASSLGGRSETQYF. J is TRBJ2-5 and V is TRBV28; D is unresolved. V lost 2 bases and J lost 5, with 12 bases in between. CDR1 and CDR2 (germline): MDHEN, SYDVKM. The CDR3 spans 14 residues.

Of note for this clone: The identical CDR3 is also encoded by other nucleotide sequences in the sample. The J gene is TRBJ2-3, the V gene TRBV18; D possibly uses TRBD1 or TRBD2 (5 bases each). The CDR3 contains 13 residues. Trimming took 3 bases from V and 3 from J, leaving 7 bases between them. Per germline, CDR1 KGHSH and CDR2 LQKENI. The CDR3 protein is CASSPGVTDTQYF. The CDR3 nucleotides are TGTGCCAGCTCACCGGGGGTTACAGATACGCAGTATTTT.

This clone was detected ten times or more. The genes are TRBV11-3 and TRBJ2-2; possible D gene TRBD2, 5 bases. Trimming shortened V by 0 bases and J by 5 bases, and 10 bases separated the two germline ends. Germline loops: CDR1 SGHNT, CDR2 YENEEA. This CDR3 comprises 15 residues. The CDR3 here is CASSLDGPGTGELFF. The CDR3 bases are TGTGCCAGCAGCTTAGACGGGCCGGGGACCGGGGAGCTGTTTTTT.

This clone was seen a handful of times. The chain combines TRBV14 with TRBJ1-1; D not resolved. Trimming pared 2 bases from V and 4 bases from J, leaving 20 bases between. The CDR3 is 17 residues long. Germline CDR1 is SGHDN and CDR2 is FVKESK. CDR3 in amino acids: CASSQNPDYWQATEAFF. CDR3 sequence (DNA): TGTGCCAGCAGCCAAAACCCAGACTATTGGCAGGCCACTGAAGCTTTCTTT.

As DNA, the CDR3 is TGTGCCAGCTCTCAGAATTTGATGGAGGAAAACACTGAAGCTTTCTTT. It translates to CASSQNLMEENTEAFF. This sequence joins TRBV18 and TRBJ1-1; D not certain. Germline lookup yields CDR1 KGHSH and CDR2 LQKENI. Trimming took off 6 bases at V and 2 bases at J, with 19 bases between the two ends. The CDR3 has 16 residues.

The chain couples TRBV5-6 to TRBJ2-7; D unclear. Germline V gene lookup returns CDR1 SGHDT and CDR2 YYEEEE. This CDR3 is 16 amino acids long. V lost 1 base to trimming and J lost 1 base, with 15 bases between them. The chain's CDR3 is CASSLNGQALSYEQYF. As DNA, the CDR3 is TGTGCCAGCAGCTTGAACGGCCAGGCCCTATCCTACGAGCAGTACTTC.

This clone has only one observation. The chain recombines TRBV6-1 with TRBJ2-3; 8 bases align to TRBD2. V lost 4 bases to trimming and J lost 2 bases; unmatched junction nucleotides: 8. The CDR3 totals 16 residues. Per the germline V gene, CDR1 is MNHNS and CDR2 is SASEGT. The CDR3 DNA reads TGTGCCAGCAGTGCCAGACTAGCGTCCCTCACAGATACGCAGTATTTT. Its protein product is CASSARLASLTDTQYF.

The DNA of the CDR3 is TGCGCCAGCAGCTTCAGTAGCTTGAACACTGAAGCTTTCTTT. It is translated as CASSFSSLNTEAFF. The rearrangement uses TRBV5-1 and TRBJ1-1; D is uncertain. The length of the CDR3 is 14 residues. Germline-derived CDR1 and CDR2 are SGHRS and YFSETQ. The V gene lost 2 bases and the J gene lost 0 bases, with 8 bases spanning the gap.